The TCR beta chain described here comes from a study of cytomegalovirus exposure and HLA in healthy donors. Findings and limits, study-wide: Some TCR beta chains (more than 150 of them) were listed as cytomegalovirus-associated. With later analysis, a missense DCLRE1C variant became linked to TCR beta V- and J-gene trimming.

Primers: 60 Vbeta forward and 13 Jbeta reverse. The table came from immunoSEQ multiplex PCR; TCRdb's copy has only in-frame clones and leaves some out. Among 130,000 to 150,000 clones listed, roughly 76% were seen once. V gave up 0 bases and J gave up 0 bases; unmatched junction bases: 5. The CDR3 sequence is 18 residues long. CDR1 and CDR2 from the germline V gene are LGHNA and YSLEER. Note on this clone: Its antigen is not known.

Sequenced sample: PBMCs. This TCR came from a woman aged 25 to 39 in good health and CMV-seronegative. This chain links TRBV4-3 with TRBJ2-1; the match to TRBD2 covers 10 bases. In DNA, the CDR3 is TGCGCCAGCAGCCAAGACTCACTAGCGGGGAGCTCCTACAATGAGCAGTTCTTC. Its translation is CASSQDSLAGSSYNEQFF.